This T cell receptor beta chain was documented in a study of radiotherapy plus CTLA-4 blockade in lung cancer. TCRdb keeps only in-frame clones here, not all; method: immunoSEQ multiplex PCR. The sample has tens of thousands of clones; approximately 77% are singletons. The CDR3 has 15 residues. The junction had 6 bases not matched to a gene; V was cut back by 5 bases and J by 6 bases. Germline CDR1 reads LNHDA; CDR2 reads SQIVND (reference sequence). The chain recombines TRBV19 with TRBJ2-2; 10 bases line up with TRBD1. The starting material was peripheral blood, obtained from a patient treated with radiotherapy plus ipilimumab. The TCR originated in a human donor with non-small cell lung cancer who had stable disease on radiotherapy plus ipilimumab. As DNA, the CDR3 is TGTGCCAGTAGTTCCCGGGACAGGGGATCCGGGGAGCTGTTTTTT. Its translation is CASSSRDRGSGELFF.